The 23 T cell receptor beta chains below were found in one sample sequenced in a study of T-cell reconstitution after alpha-beta-depleted transplantation in children. The TCRbeta library incorporated unique molecular identifiers. Each CDR3 protein gets one entry after TCRdb re-called the PCR reads with MiXCR. This sample has roughly 590,000 distinct CDR3 sequences, with approximately 17% found just once. This material consisted of PBMCs from the stem cell graft donor, taken from the stem cell graft. The receptors here all came from a human donor who donated a stem cell graft to a child with acute myeloid leukemia.

This clonotype was seen a handful of times. The V and J genes are TRBV20-1 and TRBJ1-6, with D hard to call. V was shortened by 1 base and J by 10 bases, with 23 bases between the two germline ends. The CDR3 is 17 amino acids. The germline CDR1 and CDR2 sequences are DFQATT and SNEGSKA (reference sequence). The DNA for the CDR3 is TGCAGTGCTAGAGGGGCGAATCTGGGCCTCGCGGGGTCACCCCTCCACTTT. Its protein product is CSARGANLGLAGSPLHF.

With regard to this clonotype: This could be a read error, since a much larger clone is one nucleotide away. The chain employs TRBV20-1 and TRBJ2-1; no clear D. This CDR3 spans 11 amino acids. Trimming pared 5 bases from V and 12 bases from J, leaving 14 bases between. Germline V lookup: CDR1 DFQATT, CDR2 SNEGSKA (reference sequence). CDR3 in amino acids: CSAADLDGQFF. The DNA of the CDR3 is TGCAGTGCTGCGGACCTGGATGGGCAGTTCTTC.

The genes are TRBV20-1 and TRBJ2-3; a weak D match, TRBD2 (5 bases). This CDR3 is built from 15 residues. CDR1 DFQATT and CDR2 SNEGSKA come from the germline V gene (reference sequence). The V end lost 1 base, the J end lost 5 bases, and 16 bases lay between the germline ends. The DNA of the CDR3 is TGCAGTGCTAGAGCAGAGAAACCGGCGGGAGATACGCAGTATTTT. It is translated as CSARAEKPAGDTQYF.

This chain uses TRBV7-2 with TRBJ2-1; D may be TRBD2 (5 bases). Looked up from germline, CDR1 is SGHTA and CDR2 is FQGNSA. CDR3 length equals 13 residues. The V end was cut by 6 bases, the J end by 5 bases, with 11 bases between. The CDR3 reads CASRQRENNEQFF. The DNA of the CDR3 is TGTGCCAGCAGGCAGAGGGAGAACAATGAGCAGTTCTTC.

A few counts support this clonotype. The rearrangement uses TRBV5-1 and TRBJ2-2; tentative D call: TRBD2 (6 bases). Looked up from germline, CDR1 is SGHRS and CDR2 is YFSETQ. Trimming removed 4 bases from V and 7 bases from J, with 8 bases in between. This CDR3 region has 12 residues. Here the CDR3 reads CASSGGIGELFF. Here the CDR3 DNA reads TGCGCCAGCAGCGGGGGGATCGGGGAGCTGTTTTTT.

This chain uses TRBV20-1 with TRBJ1-5; D unresolved. CDR3 length: 13 amino acids. The germline CDR1 and CDR2 sequences are DFQATT and SNEGSKA (reference sequence). V was cut by 3 bases and J by 8 bases, with 14 bases left in between. The CDR3 coding sequence is TGCAGTGCTAGTCGGCCTACAGAGGAGCCCCAGCATTTT. Translating it yields CSASRPTEEPQHF.

This clonotype has at least ten counts. J is TRBJ2-2 and V is TRBV10-3, with D tentatively TRBD2 (6 bases). Germline V gives CDR1 ENHRY, CDR2 SYGVKD. The V end lost 3 bases, the J end lost 1 base, and 12 bases lay between the germline ends. CDR3 size: 16 residues. The CDR3, as DNA: TGTGCCATCAGTGACCCGGGACTCGTGAACACCGGGGAGCTGTTTTTT. Its protein product is CAISDPGLVNTGELFF.

This clonotype has a handful of counts. J is TRBJ2-3 and V is TRBV29-1; D unclear. Germline CDR1 SQVTM, CDR2 ANQGSEA. The CDR3 covers 13 residues. V was trimmed by 4 bases and J by 4 bases, leaving 12 bases between them. CDR3 in DNA: TGCAGCGTTGGGCCACGAATCTCAGATACGCAGTATTTT. Its protein is CSVGPRISDTQYF.

This clonotype was detected many times. The chain carries TRBV5-1 and TRBJ2-1; 8 nucleotides match TRBD1. Trimming at V came to 4 bases and at J to 1 base, leaving 4 bases not matched to a gene. Looked up from germline, CDR1 is SGHRS and CDR2 is YFSETQ. There are 15 residues in the CDR3. CDR3 nucleotides: TGCGCCAGCAGCGACGACAGGGGATCCTACAATGAGCAGTTCTTC. Translated, it gives CASSDDRGSYNEQFF.

The genes are TRBV20-1 and TRBJ1-1; unclear D gene. Germline V gives CDR1 DFQATT, CDR2 SNEGSKA (reference sequence). With 0 bases removed from V and 3 bases from J, the gap between germline ends came to 11 bases. This CDR3 is 14 amino acids long. The CDR3, as DNA: TGCAGTGCTAGAGATGATTCGGGGTACACTGAAGCTTTCTTT. The encoded protein is CSARDDSGYTEAFF.

This clonotype was seen a few times. This chain joins TRBV11-3 and TRBJ1-6; 10 bases fit TRBD1. Germline loops: CDR1 SGHNT, CDR2 YENEEA. Germline trimming cut 5 bases from V and 0 bases from J; bases unmatched to any gene: 10. This CDR3 has 19 amino acids. For the CDR3, the DNA is TGTGCCAGCAGCGGCCGGGACAGGGGAAAGAGCTCCTATAATTCACCCCTCCACTTT. Translating it yields CASSGRDRGKSSYNSPLHF.

This clonotype was counted between two and nine times. The chain is built from TRBV6-5 and TRBJ2-7, with TRBD2 matching 11 bases. The CDR3 is 19 residues long. With V trimmed by 0 bases and J by 3 bases, 13 bases remained unmatched. Germline V gene data show CDR1 as MNHEY and CDR2 as SVGAGI. CDR3 amino acids: CASSYSGRMTSGAIYEQYF. CDR3 nucleotides: TGTGCCAGCAGTTACTCGGGGCGGATGACTAGCGGGGCAATCTACGAGCAGTACTTC.

The chain employs TRBV12-3 or TRBV12-4 and TRBJ2-2; D call uncertain. The CDR3 loop spans 15 amino acids. Trimming removed 6 bases at V and 5 bases at J, with 16 bases between. The CDR3 DNA follows: TGTGCCAGCAGATTCGACTGGAGACGGACCGGGGAGCTGTTTTTT. Protein sequence: CASRFDWRRTGELFF.

Regarding this clonotype: A much larger clone differs from this one at a single base, so this may be a read error. V is TRBV20-1 and J is TRBJ2-5; 7 nucleotides match TRBD2. Germline V lookup: CDR1 DFQATT, CDR2 SNEGSKA (reference sequence). Trimming cost V 0 bases and J 5 bases; bases outside gene matches: 12. The CDR3 has 16 amino acids. The CDR3 spells CSARDLASGSGETQYF. The CDR3 DNA reads TGCAGTGCTAGAGATCTCGCTAGCGGCTCCGGGGAGACCCAGTACTTC.

This clonotype was recorded many times. The chain is built from TRBV7-2 and TRBJ1-2, with D uncertain. The V and J ends lost 2 bases and 4 bases respectively, with 14 bases between them. CDR1 and CDR2 from the germline V gene are SGHTA and FQGNSA. The length of the CDR3 is 15 residues. The CDR3 sequence: CASSLFSDNSYGYTF. The CDR3 region has the DNA TGTGCCAGCAGCTTATTTTCCGACAACTCCTATGGCTACACCTTC.

This clonotype was recorded a few times. V gene TRBV5-6 combines with J gene TRBJ2-6; D perhaps matches TRBD2 (5 bases). V was pared by 3 bases and J by 2 bases, with 27 bases between. This CDR3 is built from 21 residues. Germline CDR1 SGHDT, CDR2 YYEEEE. The CDR3 loop reads CASSSHPLDNGQLAGANVLTF. CDR3 nucleotides: TGTGCCAGCAGCTCCCATCCTCTTGACAATGGGCAACTAGCTGGGGCCAACGTCCTGACTTTC.

This clonotype was observed at least ten times. The gene calls are TRBV27 and TRBJ2-7; D perhaps matches TRBD1 (6 bases). The germline V gene has CDR1 MNHEY and CDR2 SMNVEV (reference sequence). This CDR3 has 16 residues. Deletions cut 3 bases from V and 1 base from J, with 16 bases between. The CDR3 is CASSFFRTAQSYEQYV. In nucleotides, the CDR3 is TGTGCCAGCAGTTTTTTCAGGACAGCCCAGTCCTACGAGCAGTACGTC.

This clonotype has at least ten counts. This chain uses TRBV5-1 with TRBJ2-1; a weak D match, TRBD2 (6 bases). The CDR3 is 18 amino acids. The V end was cut by 3 bases, the J end by 8 bases, with 27 bases between. Germline-derived CDR1 and CDR2 are SGHRS and YFSETQ. The CDR3 sequence: CASSYYPGGQPQVDEQFF. CDR3 DNA sequence: TGCGCCAGCAGCTACTACCCCGGGGGTCAGCCCCAGGTTGATGAGCAGTTCTTC.

In its sample, this clonotype was seen a few times. The chain couples TRBV24-1 to TRBJ2-5, with TRBD1 matching 11 bases. Germline V gives CDR1 KGHDR, CDR2 SFDVKD. The CDR3 runs to 15 residues. J gave up 3 bases and V 4 bases, and 3 bases lay outside the gene matches. The CDR3 here is CATSEPGQGEETQYF. Written as DNA, the CDR3 is TGTGCCACCAGTGAACCGGGACAGGGGGAAGAGACCCAGTACTTC.

In its sample, this clonotype was seen a few times. The chain links TRBV11-2 to TRBJ1-1; maybe TRBD1 (5 bases). The CDR3 is made up of 16 amino acids. Germline CDR1 reads SGHAT; CDR2 reads FQNNGV. V lost 0 bases, J lost 2 bases, and 13 bases lay in between. The chain's CDR3 is CASSLEERGGNTEAFF. The CDR3 nucleotides are TGTGCCAGCAGCTTAGAGGAGAGGGGTGGAAACACTGAAGCTTTCTTT.

The sample holds many counts of this clonotype. The chain employs TRBV29-1 and TRBJ1-3; D gene ambiguous. V was trimmed by 4 bases and J by 0 bases, leaving 13 bases between them. Germline loops: CDR1 SQVTM, CDR2 ANQGSEA. The CDR3 spans 15 residues. The CDR3 loop is CSVAGVAYSGNTIYF. For the CDR3, the DNA is TGCAGCGTTGCTGGGGTCGCCTACTCTGGAAACACCATATATTTT.

This clonotype has a count of ten or more. This chain joins TRBV24-1 and TRBJ2-3; D gene unclear. The germline V gene has CDR1 KGHDR and CDR2 SFDVKD. V was pared by 3 bases and J by 0 bases, with 9 bases between. CDR3 length: 15 amino acids. The CDR3 DNA follows: TGTGCCACCAGTGATGACGGCGGCAGCACAGATACGCAGTATTTT. As protein: CATSDDGGSTDTQYF.

This clonotype has a count of ten or more. This chain links TRBV20-1 with TRBJ1-2, with no clear D. The CDR3 is made up of 14 amino acids. The germline V and J ends were trimmed by 5 bases and 1 base, with 14 bases remaining between them. The germline gives CDR1 DFQATT, CDR2 SNEGSKA (reference sequence). CDR3 loop: CSAAFPGINYGYTF. The CDR3 DNA is TGCAGTGCTGCATTCCCCGGCATTAACTATGGCTACACCTTC.